One and the same sample provided the 5 T cell receptor beta chains below, sequenced in a study of blood T cell repertoires in COVID-19. Data came from immunoSEQ multiplex PCR; TCRdb stores just in-frame clones and leaves some out. The repertoire includes over 200,000 clones, around nine tenths of them detected once, and roughly 10% sits in the top ten. Sequenced input: PBMCs or T cells enriched from blood (not recorded which). Receptors originate from a man aged 30 to 39 who had recovered from COVID-19.

The V gene is TRBV13, the J gene TRBJ2-7; 9 bases match TRBD2. The length of the CDR3 is 18 residues. The V and J ends lost 4 bases and 5 bases, in that order; junction bases with no gene match: 18. Germline CDR1 is PRHDT and CDR2 is FYEKMQ (reference sequence). CDR3: CASSYKGGASGKSHEQYF. The CDR3 DNA reads as TGTGCCAGCAGCTACAAAGGCGGTGCTAGCGGGAAATCCCACGAGCAGTACTTC.

The J gene is TRBJ1-2, the V gene TRBV30; D possibly corresponds to TRBD1 (6 bases). CDR1 is GTSNPN, CDR2 SVGIG, per germline (reference sequence). V lost 1 base to trimming and J lost 8 bases, with 17 bases between them. The CDR3 has 14 amino acids. CDR3 DNA sequence: TGTGCCTGGAGTGAGATTAGGGGGTCGCGCGGCTACACCTTC. Its protein is CAWSEIRGSRGYTF.

V usage is TRBV24-1 and J usage is TRBJ2-2, with TRBD1 matching 10 bases. CDR3 length: 15 amino acids. V trimming: 7 bases; J trimming: 6 bases; junction bases outside the gene matches: 7. Germline CDR1 KGHDR, CDR2 SFDVKD. CDR3 nucleotides: TGTGCCACCAGCTCCGGGACAGGGGACGCCGGGGAGCTGTTTTTT. Protein sequence: CATSSGTGDAGELFF.

V usage is TRBV3-1 (or the pseudogene TRBV3-2) and J usage is TRBJ1-1, with TRBD1 identical over 9 bases. V was pared by 2 bases and J by 4 bases, with 5 bases of the junction left unmatched. There are 15 residues in the CDR3. Germline V gives CDR1 LGHDT, CDR2 YNNKEL (reference sequence). CDR3 region: CASSQHRDRVTEAFF. In nucleotides, the CDR3 is TGTGCCAGCAGCCAACACCGGGACAGGGTCACTGAAGCTTTCTTT.

Comments on this clone: Other DNA sequences within the sample encode an identical CDR3. The rearrangement uses TRBV7-4 and TRBJ1-5; possibly TRBD1 for D (6 bases). Deletions cut 8 bases from V and 1 base from J, with 21 bases between. The germline CDR1 and CDR2 sequences are SGHVT and SQSDAQ. The CDR3 sequence is 17 residues long. The CDR3 reads CASRDAYGGGSNQPQHF. In nucleotides, the CDR3 is TGTGCCAGCCGCGACGCATACGGGGGGGGCAGCAATCAGCCCCAGCATTTT.